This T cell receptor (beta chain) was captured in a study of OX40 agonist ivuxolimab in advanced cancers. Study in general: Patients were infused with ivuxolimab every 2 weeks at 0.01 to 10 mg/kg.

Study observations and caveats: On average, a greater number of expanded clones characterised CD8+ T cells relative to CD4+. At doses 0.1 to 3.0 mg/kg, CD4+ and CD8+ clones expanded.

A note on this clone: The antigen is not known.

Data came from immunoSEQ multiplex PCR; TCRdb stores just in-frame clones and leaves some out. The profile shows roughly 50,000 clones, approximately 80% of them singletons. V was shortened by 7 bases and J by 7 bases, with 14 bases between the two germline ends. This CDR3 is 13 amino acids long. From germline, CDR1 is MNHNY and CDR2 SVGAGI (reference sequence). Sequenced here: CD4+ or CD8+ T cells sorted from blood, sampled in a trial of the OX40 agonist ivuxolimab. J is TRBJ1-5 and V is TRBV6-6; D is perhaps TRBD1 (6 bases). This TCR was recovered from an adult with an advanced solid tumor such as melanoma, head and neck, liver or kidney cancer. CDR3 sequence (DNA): TGTGCCAGCAACCAAGACAGGCGGCAGCCCCAGCATTTT. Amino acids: CASNQDRRQPQHF.